Shown below are 5 T cell receptor beta chains from a single sample sequenced in a study of blood T cell repertoires in COVID-19. The data were produced by immunoSEQ multiplex PCR, yet TCRdb's version contains in-frame clones alone and is incomplete. This sample yields around 13,000 clones, of which around 91% are seen a single time; roughly 15% belongs to the top ten. Sequenced material: peripheral blood. These TCRs come from a man aged 45 to 65 with active COVID-19.

The genes are TRBV29-1 and TRBJ1-1; D is possibly TRBD1 (5 bases). The CDR3 has 12 amino acids. The germline CDR1 and CDR2 sequences are SQVTM and ANQGSEA. Trimming cost V 7 bases and J 1 base, with 10 bases left between them. CDR3: CSDGQTNTEAFF. The CDR3 DNA reads as TGCAGCGATGGACAAACGAACACTGAAGCTTTCTTT.

This clone has only one observation. This chain connects TRBV3-1 (or the pseudogene TRBV3-2) to TRBJ2-3; 10 bases align to TRBD2. This CDR3 is built from 16 residues. CDR1 is LGHDT, CDR2 YNNKEL, per germline (reference sequence). Trimming at V came to 2 bases and at J to 5 bases, leaving 7 bases not matched to a gene. CDR3 DNA sequence: TGTGCCAGCAGCCAAAGGGGACTAGCGACCGGAGATACGCAGTATTTT. This encodes CASSQRGLATGDTQYF.

This rearrangement joins TRBV15 to TRBJ1-2; 7 bases align to TRBD1. The germline V gene encodes CDR1 LNHNV and CDR2 YYDKDF (reference sequence). V shed 3 bases, J shed 5 bases, and the junction held 3 bases outside the gene matches. The length of the CDR3 is 13 residues. The DNA of the CDR3 is TGTGCCACCAGCAGCGAGGGGGCTTATGGCTACACCTTC. Protein: CATSSEGAYGYTF. Complete variable domain (other parts from reference TRBV15 and TRBJ1-2): DAMVIQNPRYQVTQFGKPVTLSCSQTLNHNVMYWYQQKSSQAPKLLFHYYDKDFNNEADTPDNFQSRRPNTSFCFLDIRSPGLGDTAMYLCATSSEGAYGYTFGSGTRLTVV.

The genes are TRBV7-9 and TRBJ1-1; D may be TRBD1 (6 bases). V lost 6 bases, J lost 0 bases, and 14 bases lay in between. Germline-derived CDR1 and CDR2 are SEHNR and FQNEAQ (reference sequence). CDR3 size: 15 residues. The CDR3, as DNA: TGTGCCAGCAGTCCTCGGACAGTCATGAACACTGAAGCTTTCTTT. As protein: CASSPRTVMNTEAFF.

The chain joins TRBV27 to TRBJ1-1; D is possibly TRBD1 (5 bases). V dropped 5 bases and J dropped 5 bases, with 15 bases sitting between them. There are 14 residues in the CDR3. The V gene's germline CDR1 is MNHEY and CDR2 SMNVEV (reference sequence). The CDR3 protein is CASSPGGTSTEAFF. The CDR3 coding sequence is TGTGCCAGCAGTCCAGGAGGGACGTCTACTGAAGCTTTCTTT.